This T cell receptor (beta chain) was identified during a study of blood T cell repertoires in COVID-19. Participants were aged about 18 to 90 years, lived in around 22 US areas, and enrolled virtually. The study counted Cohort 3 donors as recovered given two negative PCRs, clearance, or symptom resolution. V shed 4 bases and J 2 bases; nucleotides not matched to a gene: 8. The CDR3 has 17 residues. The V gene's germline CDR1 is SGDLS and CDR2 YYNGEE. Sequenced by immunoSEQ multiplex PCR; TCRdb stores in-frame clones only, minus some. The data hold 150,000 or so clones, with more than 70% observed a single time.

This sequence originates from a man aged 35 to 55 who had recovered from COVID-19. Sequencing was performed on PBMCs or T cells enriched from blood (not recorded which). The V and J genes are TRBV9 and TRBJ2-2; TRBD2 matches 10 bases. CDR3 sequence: CASSPRERGGNTGELFF. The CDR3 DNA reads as TGTGCCAGCAGCCCGAGGGAGCGGGGGGGCAACACCGGGGAGCTGTTTTTT.